The rows below give T cell receptor beta chains drawn from one sample of a study of T cell responses to AZD1222 COVID-19 vaccine. The table came from immunoSEQ multiplex PCR; TCRdb's copy has only in-frame clones and leaves some out. The sample records 75,000 to 95,000 clones, 70% to 90% being singletons. This sample comprised peripheral blood, obtained on day 0 of AZD1222 vaccination. The receptors were gathered from an adult in good health. Each CDR3 is given with its conserved first and last residue. The order of the fields is V gene, CDR3 length, clone size, D gene, J gene, CDR3 DNA, CDR3 protein. The D gene is left open where the match is weak. Rows may omit the clone size; those that give it use once, few, many or a size class.

v_call: TRBV30
cdr3_length: 12
clone_size: .
d_call: .
j_call: TRBJ1-5
cdr3_nt: TGTGCCTGGAGCTACCGTCGGCAGCCCCAGCATTTT
cdr3_aa: CAWSYRRQPQHF

v_call: TRBV3-1/TRBV3-2
cdr3_length: 13
clone_size: few
d_call: .
j_call: TRBJ1-5
cdr3_nt: TGTGCCAGCAGCCAAAGGGCCGGTCAGCCCCAGCATTTT
cdr3_aa: CASSQRAGQPQHF

v_call: TRBV6-2/TRBV6-3
cdr3_length: 19
clone_size: .
d_call: TRBD2
j_call: TRBJ2-2
cdr3_nt: TGTGCCAGCAGTTACGATTGGACTAGCGGGGGGGCCGACACCGGGGAGCTGTTTTTT
cdr3_aa: CASSYDWTSGGADTGELFF

v_call: TRBV7-8
cdr3_length: 14
clone_size: .
d_call: .
j_call: TRBJ2-7
cdr3_nt: TGTGCCAGCAGCTCGGACCCCAACCTGTACGAGCAGTACTTC
cdr3_aa: CASSSDPNLYEQYF

v_call: TRBV2
cdr3_length: 12
clone_size: .
d_call: .
j_call: TRBJ1-3
cdr3_nt: TGTGCCAGCAGTGATATAGGAAACACCATATATTTT
cdr3_aa: CASSDIGNTIYF

v_call: TRBV19
cdr3_length: 15
clone_size: .
d_call: TRBD2
j_call: TRBJ2-1
cdr3_nt: TGTGCCAGTAGTAGCGGGAGGGCCTCGTACAATGAGCAGTTCTTC
cdr3_aa: CASSSGRASYNEQFF

v_call: TRBV19
cdr3_length: 16
clone_size: once
d_call: TRBD2
j_call: TRBJ2-3
cdr3_nt: TGTGCCAGTAACCCAAATAGCGGGGCGGGCACAGATACGCAGTATTTT
cdr3_aa: CASNPNSGAGTDTQYF

v_call: TRBV5-1
cdr3_length: 15
clone_size: .
d_call: .
j_call: TRBJ2-7
cdr3_nt: TGCGCCAGACACGAGGAGGGGGATTGGGTGGAGGAGCAGTACTTC
cdr3_aa: CARHEEGDWVEEQYF

v_call: TRBV6-5
cdr3_length: 14
clone_size: .
d_call: .
j_call: TRBJ1-5
cdr3_nt: TGTGCCAGCCGAACCGGGAATAGCAATCAGCCCCAGCATTTT
cdr3_aa: CASRTGNSNQPQHF

v_call: TRBV28
cdr3_length: 14
clone_size: .
d_call: .
j_call: TRBJ1-4
cdr3_nt: TGTGCCAGCGGGTCAGGGGCAACTAATGAAAAACTGTTTTTT
cdr3_aa: CASGSGATNEKLFF

v_call: TRBV7-8
cdr3_length: 17
clone_size: .
d_call: .
j_call: TRBJ1-5
cdr3_nt: TGTGCCAGCAGCCCCCTCGACTGGCATAGTAGCAATCAGCCCCAGCATTTT
cdr3_aa: CASSPLDWHSSNQPQHF

v_call: TRBV5-6
cdr3_length: 11
clone_size: .
d_call: .
j_call: TRBJ2-2
cdr3_nt: TGTGCCAGCAGCTTATTCGGGGAGCTGTTTTTT
cdr3_aa: CASSLFGELFF

v_call: TRBV10-2
cdr3_length: 13
clone_size: .
d_call: .
j_call: TRBJ1-1
cdr3_nt: TGCGCCAGCAGCCCAGACATGAACACTGAAGCTTTCTTT
cdr3_aa: CASSPDMNTEAFF

v_call: TRBV10-2
cdr3_length: 15
clone_size: .
d_call: .
j_call: TRBJ1-2
cdr3_nt: TGCGCCAGCAGCCCGACACCGGGCGATACCTATGGCTACACCTTC
cdr3_aa: CASSPTPGDTYGYTF

v_call: TRBV5-4
cdr3_length: 14
clone_size: .
d_call: TRBD1
j_call: TRBJ2-2
cdr3_nt: TGTGCCAGCAGAGCCGGACAGGGCGCCGGGGAGCTGTTTTTT
cdr3_aa: CASRAGQGAGELFF

v_call: TRBV18
cdr3_length: 15
clone_size: .
d_call: TRBD1
j_call: TRBJ1-6
cdr3_nt: TGTGCCAGCTCACCCGGGACAGGGACCAATTCACCCCTCCACTTT
cdr3_aa: CASSPGTGTNSPLHF

v_call: TRBV2
cdr3_length: 14
clone_size: .
d_call: TRBD1
j_call: TRBJ1-6
cdr3_nt: TGTGCCAGCAGTAAGGGACAGGGGAATTCACCCCTCCACTTT
cdr3_aa: CASSKGQGNSPLHF

v_call: TRBV7-5
cdr3_length: 15
clone_size: .
d_call: .
j_call: TRBJ2-7
cdr3_nt: TGTGTCAGAAGCTTACGGGGGTCGAGCTCCTACGAGCAGTACTTC
cdr3_aa: CVRSLRGSSSYEQYF

v_call: TRBV18
cdr3_length: 13
clone_size: .
d_call: .
j_call: TRBJ2-7
cdr3_nt: TGTGCCAGCTCACCAGGCAGCACCTACGAGCAGTACTTC
cdr3_aa: CASSPGSTYEQYF

v_call: TRBV11-2
cdr3_length: 15
clone_size: .
d_call: .
j_call: TRBJ1-5
cdr3_nt: TGTGCCAGCAGCTTAGATCAGGGCTTTTATCAGCCCCAGCATTTT
cdr3_aa: CASSLDQGFYQPQHF

v_call: TRBV19
cdr3_length: 15
clone_size: few
d_call: .
j_call: TRBJ1-4
cdr3_nt: TGTGCCAGTAGTTCGCGGACAGATTATAATGAAAAACTGTTTTTT
cdr3_aa: CASSSRTDYNEKLFF

v_call: TRBV18
cdr3_length: 14
clone_size: few
d_call: .
j_call: TRBJ1-6
cdr3_nt: TGTGCCAGCTCACCCGCGGGGGATTATTCACCCCTCCACTTT
cdr3_aa: CASSPAGDYSPLHF

v_call: TRBV11-3
cdr3_length: 14
clone_size: .
d_call: .
j_call: TRBJ2-2
cdr3_nt: TGTGCCAGCAGCTTAGACACGAACACCGGGGAGCTGTTTTTT
cdr3_aa: CASSLDTNTGELFF

v_call: TRBV11-2
cdr3_length: 13
clone_size: .
d_call: TRBD2
j_call: TRBJ2-7
cdr3_nt: TGTGCCAGCAGCTTAGAACGGGGGGGCGAGCAGTACTTC
cdr3_aa: CASSLERGGEQYF

v_call: TRBV7-9
cdr3_length: 14
clone_size: .
d_call: .
j_call: TRBJ2-5
cdr3_nt: TGTGCCAGCAGCCCCATTGGGGTCCAAGAGACCCAGTACTTC
cdr3_aa: CASSPIGVQETQYF